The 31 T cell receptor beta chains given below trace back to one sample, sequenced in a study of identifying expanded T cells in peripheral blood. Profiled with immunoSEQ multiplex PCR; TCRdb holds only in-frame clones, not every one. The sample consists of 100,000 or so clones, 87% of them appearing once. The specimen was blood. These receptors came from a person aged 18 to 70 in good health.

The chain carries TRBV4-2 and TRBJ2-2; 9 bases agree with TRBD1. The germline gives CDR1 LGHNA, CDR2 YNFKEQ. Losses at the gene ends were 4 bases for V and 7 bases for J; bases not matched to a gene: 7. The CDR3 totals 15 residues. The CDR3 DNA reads TGTGCCAGCAGCCTCGGGACAGGGTATCACGGGGAGCTGTTTTTT. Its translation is CASSLGTGYHGELFF.

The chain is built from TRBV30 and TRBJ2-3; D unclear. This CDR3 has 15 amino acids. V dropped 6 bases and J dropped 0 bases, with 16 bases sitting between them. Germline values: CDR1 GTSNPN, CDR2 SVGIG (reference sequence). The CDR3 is CACVCGYTSTDTQYF. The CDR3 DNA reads TGTGCCTGCGTCTGTGGGTACACTAGCACAGATACGCAGTATTTT.

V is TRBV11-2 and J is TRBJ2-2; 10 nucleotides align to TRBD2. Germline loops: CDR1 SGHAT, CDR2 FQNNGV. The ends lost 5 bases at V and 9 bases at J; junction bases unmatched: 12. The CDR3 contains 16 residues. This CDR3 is CASSLRLAGEDRELFF. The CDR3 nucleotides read TGTGCCAGCAGCCTCAGACTAGCGGGTGAGGACCGGGAGCTGTTTTTT.

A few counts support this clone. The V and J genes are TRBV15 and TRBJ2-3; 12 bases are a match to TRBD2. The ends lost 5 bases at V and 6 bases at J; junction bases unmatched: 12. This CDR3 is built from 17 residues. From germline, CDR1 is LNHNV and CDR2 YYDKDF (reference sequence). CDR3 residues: CATSSSTSGGRGDTQYF. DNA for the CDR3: TGTGCCACCAGCTCATCAACTAGCGGGGGGCGTGGTGATACGCAGTATTTT. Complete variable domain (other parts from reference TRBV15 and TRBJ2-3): DAMVIQNPRYQVTQFGKPVTLSCSQTLNHNVMYWYQQKSSQAPKLLFHYYDKDFNNEADTPDNFQSRRPNTSFCFLDIRSPGLGDTAMYLCATSSSTSGGRGDTQYFGPGTRLTVL.

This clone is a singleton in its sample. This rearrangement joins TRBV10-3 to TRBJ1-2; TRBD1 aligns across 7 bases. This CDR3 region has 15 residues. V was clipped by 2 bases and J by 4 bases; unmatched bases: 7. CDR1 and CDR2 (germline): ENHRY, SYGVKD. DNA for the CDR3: TGTGCCATCAGTGAGCGCCAGGGGGATCTCTATGGCTACACCTTC. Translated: CAISERQGDLYGYTF.

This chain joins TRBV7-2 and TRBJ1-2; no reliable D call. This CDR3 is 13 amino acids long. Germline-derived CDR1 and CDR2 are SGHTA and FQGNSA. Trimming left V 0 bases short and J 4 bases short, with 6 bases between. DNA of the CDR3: TGTGCCAGCAGCTTAGCGCAGGTCTATGGCTACACCTTC. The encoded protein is CASSLAQVYGYTF.

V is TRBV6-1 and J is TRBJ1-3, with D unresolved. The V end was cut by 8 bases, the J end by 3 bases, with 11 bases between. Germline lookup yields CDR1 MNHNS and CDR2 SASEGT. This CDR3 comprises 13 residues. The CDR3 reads CASDQLYGNTIYF. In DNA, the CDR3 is TGTGCCAGCGACCAACTCTATGGAAACACCATATATTTT.

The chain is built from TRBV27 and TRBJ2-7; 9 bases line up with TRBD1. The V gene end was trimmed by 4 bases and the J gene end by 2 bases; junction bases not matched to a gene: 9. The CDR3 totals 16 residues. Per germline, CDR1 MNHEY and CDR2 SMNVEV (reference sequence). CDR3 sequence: CASSSDRGVRAYEQYF. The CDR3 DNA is TGTGCCAGCAGTTCCGACAGGGGGGTCCGTGCCTACGAGCAGTACTTC.

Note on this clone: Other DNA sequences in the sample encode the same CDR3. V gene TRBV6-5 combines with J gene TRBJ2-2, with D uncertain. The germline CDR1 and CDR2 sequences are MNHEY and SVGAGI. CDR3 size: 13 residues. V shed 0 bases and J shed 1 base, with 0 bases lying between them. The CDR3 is CASSYSNTGELFF. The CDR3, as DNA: TGTGCCAGCAGTTACTCGAACACCGGGGAGCTGTTTTTT.

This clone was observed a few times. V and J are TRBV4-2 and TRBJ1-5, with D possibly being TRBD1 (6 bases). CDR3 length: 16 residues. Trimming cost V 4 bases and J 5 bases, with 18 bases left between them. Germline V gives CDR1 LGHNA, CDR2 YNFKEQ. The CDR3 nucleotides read TGTGCCAGCAGCCGGGATTCAGGGGAGGGGGATCAGCCCCAGCATTTT. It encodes CASSRDSGEGDQPQHF.

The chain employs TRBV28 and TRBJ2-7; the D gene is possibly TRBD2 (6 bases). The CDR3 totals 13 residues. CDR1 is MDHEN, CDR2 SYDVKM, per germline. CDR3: CTAGTTPINEQYF. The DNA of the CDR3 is TGTACCGCGGGGACGACTCCTATTAACGAGCAGTACTTC.

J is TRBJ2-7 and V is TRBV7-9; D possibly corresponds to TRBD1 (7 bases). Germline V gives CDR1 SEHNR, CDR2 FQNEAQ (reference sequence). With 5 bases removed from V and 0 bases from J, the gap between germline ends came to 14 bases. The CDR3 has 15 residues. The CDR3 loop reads CASSGGTEYSYEQYF. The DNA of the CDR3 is TGTGCCAGCAGCGGGGGGACAGAATACTCCTACGAGCAGTACTTC. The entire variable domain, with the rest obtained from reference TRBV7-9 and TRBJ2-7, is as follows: DTGVSQNPRHKITKRGQNVTFRCDPISEHNRLYWYRQTLGQGPEFLTYFQNEAQLEKSRLLSDRFSAERPKGSFSTLEIQRTEQGDSAMYLCASSGGTEYSYEQYFGPGTRLTVT.

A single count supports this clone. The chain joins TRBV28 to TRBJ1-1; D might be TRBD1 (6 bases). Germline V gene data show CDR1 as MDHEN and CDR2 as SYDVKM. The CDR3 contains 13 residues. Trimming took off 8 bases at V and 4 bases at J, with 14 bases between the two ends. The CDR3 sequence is CASGGRGGTEAFF. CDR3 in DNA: TGTGCCAGCGGTGGCAGGGGTGGCACTGAAGCTTTCTTT.

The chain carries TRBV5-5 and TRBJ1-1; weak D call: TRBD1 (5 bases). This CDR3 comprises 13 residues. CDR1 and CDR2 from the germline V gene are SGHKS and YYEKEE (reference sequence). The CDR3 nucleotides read TGTGCTACCGGGCGACAGTTGAACACTGAAGCTTTCTTT. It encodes CATGRQLNTEAFF.

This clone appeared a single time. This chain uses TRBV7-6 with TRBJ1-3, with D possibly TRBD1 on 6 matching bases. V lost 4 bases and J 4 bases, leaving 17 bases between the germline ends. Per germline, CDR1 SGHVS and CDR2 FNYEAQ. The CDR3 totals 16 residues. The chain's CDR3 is CASSSPRTAPGNTIYF. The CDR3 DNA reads TGTGCCAGCAGCTCACCGAGGACAGCGCCGGGAAACACCATATATTTT. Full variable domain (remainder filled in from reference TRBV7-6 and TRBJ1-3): GAGVSQSPRYKVTKRGQDVALRCDPISGHVSLYWYRQALGQGPEFLTYFNYEAQQDKSGLPNDRFSAERPEGSISTLTIQRTEQRDSAMYRCASSSPRTAPGNTIYFGEGSWLTVV.

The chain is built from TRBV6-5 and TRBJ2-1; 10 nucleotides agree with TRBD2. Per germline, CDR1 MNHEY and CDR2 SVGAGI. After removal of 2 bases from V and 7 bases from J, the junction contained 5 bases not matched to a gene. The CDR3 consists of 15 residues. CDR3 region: CASSYTSGGGNEQFF. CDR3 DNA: TGTGCCAGCAGTTACACAAGCGGGGGGGGGAATGAGCAGTTCTTC.

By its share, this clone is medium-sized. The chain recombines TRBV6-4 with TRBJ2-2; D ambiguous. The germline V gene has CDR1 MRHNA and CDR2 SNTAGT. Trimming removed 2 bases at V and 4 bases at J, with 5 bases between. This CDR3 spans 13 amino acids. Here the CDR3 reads CASSDGLTGELFF. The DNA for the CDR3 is TGTGCCAGCAGTGACGGTCTCACCGGGGAGCTGTTTTTT.

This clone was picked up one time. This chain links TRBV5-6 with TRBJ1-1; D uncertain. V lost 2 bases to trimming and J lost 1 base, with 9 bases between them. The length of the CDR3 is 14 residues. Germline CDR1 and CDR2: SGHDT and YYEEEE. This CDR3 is CASSFLRQNTEAFF. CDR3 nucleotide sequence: TGTGCCAGCAGCTTCCTTCGACAGAACACTGAAGCTTTCTTT.

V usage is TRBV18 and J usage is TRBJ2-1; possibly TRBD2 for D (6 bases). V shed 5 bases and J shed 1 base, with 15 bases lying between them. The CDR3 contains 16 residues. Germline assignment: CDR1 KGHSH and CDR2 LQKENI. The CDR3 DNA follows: TGTGCCAGCTCATCGAAACCTAGCGCGTCCTACAATGAGCAGTTCTTC. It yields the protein CASSSKPSASYNEQFF.

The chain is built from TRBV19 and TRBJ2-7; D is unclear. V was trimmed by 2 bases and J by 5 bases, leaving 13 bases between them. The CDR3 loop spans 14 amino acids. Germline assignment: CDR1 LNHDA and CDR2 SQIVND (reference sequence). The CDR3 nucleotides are TGTGCCAGTAGTATAATGTGGACGGACCACGAGCAGTACTTC. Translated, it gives CASSIMWTDHEQYF.

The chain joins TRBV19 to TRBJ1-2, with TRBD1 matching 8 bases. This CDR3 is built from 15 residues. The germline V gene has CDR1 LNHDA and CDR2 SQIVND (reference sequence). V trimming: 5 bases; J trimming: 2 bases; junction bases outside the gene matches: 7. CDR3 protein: CASSFWTGTNYGYTF. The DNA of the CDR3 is TGTGCCAGTAGTTTCTGGACAGGGACAAACTATGGCTACACCTTC.

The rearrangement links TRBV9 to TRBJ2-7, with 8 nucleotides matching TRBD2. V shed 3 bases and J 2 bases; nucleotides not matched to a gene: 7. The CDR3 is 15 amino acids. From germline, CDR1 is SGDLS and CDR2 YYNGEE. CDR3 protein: CASSESGGQTYEQYF. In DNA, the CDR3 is TGTGCCAGCAGCGAAAGCGGGGGCCAAACCTACGAGCAGTACTTC.

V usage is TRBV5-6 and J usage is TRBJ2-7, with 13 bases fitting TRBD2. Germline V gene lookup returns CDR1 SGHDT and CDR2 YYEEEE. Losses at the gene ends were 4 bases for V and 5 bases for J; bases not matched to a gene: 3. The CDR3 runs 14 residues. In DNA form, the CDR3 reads TGTGCCAGCAGCCGCGGACTAGCGGGGGACGAGCAGTACTTC. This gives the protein CASSRGLAGDEQYF. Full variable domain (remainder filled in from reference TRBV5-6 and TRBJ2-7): DAGVTQSPTHLIKTRGQQVTLRCSPKSGHDTVSWYQQALGQGPQFIFQYYEEEERQRGNFPDRFSGHQFPNYSSELNVNALLLGDSALYLCASSRGLAGDEQYFGPGTRLTVT.

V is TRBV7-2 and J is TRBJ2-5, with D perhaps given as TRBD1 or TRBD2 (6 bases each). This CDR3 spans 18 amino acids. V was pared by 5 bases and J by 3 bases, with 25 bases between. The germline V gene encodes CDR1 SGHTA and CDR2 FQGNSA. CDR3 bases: TGTGCCAGCAGCCCCCGGCCCACTAGCAACAGGGTTAAAGAGACCCAGTACTTC. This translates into CASSPRPTSNRVKETQYF.

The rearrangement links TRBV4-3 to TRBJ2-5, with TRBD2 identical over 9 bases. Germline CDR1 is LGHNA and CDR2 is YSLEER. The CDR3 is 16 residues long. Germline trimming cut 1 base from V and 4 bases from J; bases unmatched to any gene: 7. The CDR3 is CASSQGGGGAGETQYF. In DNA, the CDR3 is TGCGCCAGCAGCCAAGGGGGCGGGGGGGCTGGAGAGACCCAGTACTTC.

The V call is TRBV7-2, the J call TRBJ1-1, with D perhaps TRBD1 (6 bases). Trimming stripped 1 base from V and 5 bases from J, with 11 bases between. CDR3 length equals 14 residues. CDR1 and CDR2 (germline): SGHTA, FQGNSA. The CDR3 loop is CASSLVQGGTEAFF. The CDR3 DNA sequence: TGTGCCAGCAGCTTAGTACAGGGAGGGACTGAAGCTTTCTTT.

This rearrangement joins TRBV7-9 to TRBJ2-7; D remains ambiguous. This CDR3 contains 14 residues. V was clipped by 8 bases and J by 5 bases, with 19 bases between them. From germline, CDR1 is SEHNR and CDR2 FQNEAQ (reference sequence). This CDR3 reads CASSPQRVFNEQYF. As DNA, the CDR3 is TGTGCCAGCTCTCCACAACGGGTCTTCAACGAGCAGTACTTC. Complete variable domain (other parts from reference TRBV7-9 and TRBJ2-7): DTGVSQNPRHKITKRGQNVTFRCDPISEHNRLYWYRQTLGQGPEFLTYFQNEAQLEKSRLLSDRFSAERPKGSFSTLEIQRTEQGDSAMYLCASSPQRVFNEQYFGPGTRLTVT.

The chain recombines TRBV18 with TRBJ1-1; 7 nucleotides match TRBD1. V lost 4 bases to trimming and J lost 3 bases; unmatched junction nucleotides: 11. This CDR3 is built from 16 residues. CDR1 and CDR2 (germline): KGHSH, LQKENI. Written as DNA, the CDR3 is TGTGCCAGCTCACTATCAGTACAGGGGCCTGACACTGAAGCTTTCTTT. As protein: CASSLSVQGPDTEAFF.

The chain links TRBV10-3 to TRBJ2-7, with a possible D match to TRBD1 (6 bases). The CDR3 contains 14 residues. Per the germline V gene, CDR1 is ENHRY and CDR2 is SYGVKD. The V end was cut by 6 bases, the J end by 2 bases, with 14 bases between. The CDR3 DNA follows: TGTGCCATCAGGGACAGTAGCCTTACCTACGAGCAGTACTTC. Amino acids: CAIRDSSLTYEQYF.

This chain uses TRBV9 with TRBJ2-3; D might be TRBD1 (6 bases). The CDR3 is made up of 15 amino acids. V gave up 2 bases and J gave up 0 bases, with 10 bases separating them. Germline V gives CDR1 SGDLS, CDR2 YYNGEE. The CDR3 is CASSVGADSTDTQYF. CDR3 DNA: TGTGCCAGCAGCGTGGGGGCGGATAGCACAGATACGCAGTATTTT.

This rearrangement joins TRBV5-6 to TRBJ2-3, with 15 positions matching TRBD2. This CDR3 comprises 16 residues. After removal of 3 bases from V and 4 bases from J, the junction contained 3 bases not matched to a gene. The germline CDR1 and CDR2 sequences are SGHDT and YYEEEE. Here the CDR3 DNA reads TGTGCCAGCAGCTGGCGGACTAGCGGGGGGGCAGATACGCAGTATTTT. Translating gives CASSWRTSGGADTQYF.